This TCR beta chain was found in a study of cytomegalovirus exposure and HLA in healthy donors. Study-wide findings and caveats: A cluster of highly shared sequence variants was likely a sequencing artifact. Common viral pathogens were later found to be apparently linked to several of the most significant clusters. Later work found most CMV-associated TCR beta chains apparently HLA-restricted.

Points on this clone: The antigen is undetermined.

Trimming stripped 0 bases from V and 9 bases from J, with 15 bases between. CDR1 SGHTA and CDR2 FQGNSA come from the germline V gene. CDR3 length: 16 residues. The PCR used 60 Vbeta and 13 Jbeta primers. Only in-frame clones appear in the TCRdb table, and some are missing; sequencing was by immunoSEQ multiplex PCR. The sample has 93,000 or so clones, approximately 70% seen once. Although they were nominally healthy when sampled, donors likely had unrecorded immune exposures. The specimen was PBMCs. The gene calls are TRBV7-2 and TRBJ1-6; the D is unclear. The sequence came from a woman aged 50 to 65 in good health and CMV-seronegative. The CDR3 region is CASSLAMGGIGSPLHF. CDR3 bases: TGTGCCAGCAGCTTAGCGATGGGAGGGATAGGTTCACCCCTCCACTTT.